This note documents a single T cell receptor beta chain sequence. Its specificity is not known. Trimming took off 2 bases at V and 1 base at J, with 9 bases between the two ends. The CDR3 consists of 15 residues. Germline V CDR1 and CDR2: LGHNA, YSLEER. This entry is derived from a study of graft-versus-host responses after intestinal transplantation. The wider study: Every transplant recipient was induced with anti-thymocyte globulin, then maintained on tacrolimus and steroids for 2 to 3 years. Study results and caveats: Analysis identified GvH clones in recipient marrow, with some appearing first in ileum or blood. The study associated peak circulating GvH clone levels with early post-transplant HvG declines.

Profiled with immunoSEQ multiplex PCR; TCRdb holds only in-frame clones, not every one. Here the sample spans more than 85,000 clones, about 93% being singletons. This clonotype originated in a human donor who received an intestinal transplant. Sequenced here: unstimulated CD8+ T cells sorted from spleen or lymph node cells, sampled before intestinal transplant. This rearrangement joins TRBV4-3 to TRBJ2-1; a weak D match, TRBD1 (6 bases). The CDR3: CASSQHRVSYNEQFF. CDR3 coding DNA: TGCGCCAGCAGCCAACACAGGGTTTCCTACAATGAGCAGTTCTTC.